The 5 T cell receptor beta chains in this list originate from one sample, sequenced in a study of T cell responses to AZD1222 COVID-19 vaccine. Libraries were prepared by immunoSEQ multiplex PCR; TCRdb keeps only in-frame clonotypes and omits some of them. The sample records more than 150,000 clones, approximately 92% being singletons. The sequences come from peripheral blood, collected on day 0 of AZD1222 vaccination. Receptors were obtained from an adult in good health.

The rearrangement links TRBV2 to TRBJ1-1; 7 positions agree with TRBD1. The length of the CDR3 is 15 residues. The germline V gene encodes CDR1 SNHLY and CDR2 FYNNEI. The junction had 8 bases not matched to a gene; V was cut back by 6 bases and J by 1 base. CDR3 region: CASRTPGTENTEAFF. The CDR3 region has the DNA TGTGCCAGCAGGACACCCGGGACAGAGAACACTGAAGCTTTCTTT.

The V call is TRBV3-1 (or the pseudogene TRBV3-2), the J call TRBJ2-7, with TRBD2 identical over 11 bases. The CDR3 spans 19 residues. The J segment lost 0 bases and the V segment lost 4 bases, leaving 14 bases of the junction unmatched. CDR1 is LGHDT, CDR2 YNNKEL, per germline (reference sequence). The CDR3 loop is CASSPGGLAGGQSSYEQYV. DNA for the CDR3: TGTGCCAGCAGCCCTGGCGGCCTAGCGGGGGGTCAAAGCTCCTACGAGCAGTACGTC.

This clone occurred once. The chain joins TRBV7-9 to TRBJ2-5; 9 bases are a match to TRBD2. The CDR3 spans 17 residues. Germline CDR1 is SEHNR and CDR2 is FQNEAQ (reference sequence). V gave up 5 bases and J gave up 4 bases; unmatched junction bases: 14. The CDR3 protein is CASSDGDSGRSGETQYF. CDR3 in DNA: TGTGCCAGCAGCGACGGGGATAGCGGGAGATCGGGAGAGACCCAGTACTTC.

This clone was counted only a few times. This chain links TRBV7-2 with TRBJ2-5, with a tentative D call TRBD2 (7 bases). The CDR3 consists of 15 residues. Germline CDR1 is SGHTA and CDR2 is FQGNSA. Trimming removed 5 bases at V and 4 bases at J, with 17 bases between. The CDR3: CASSPGGWEIETQYF. The CDR3 coding sequence is TGTGCCAGCAGCCCGGGGGGCTGGGAGATAGAGACCCAGTACTTC.

Comments on this clone: The sample contains more than one DNA sequence encoding this CDR3. The V and J genes are TRBV6-5 and TRBJ2-7; D gene uncertain. Germline V gene data show CDR1 as MNHEY and CDR2 as SVGAGI. The V end was cut by 5 bases, the J end by 4 bases, with 9 bases between. The CDR3 extends over 12 amino acids. CDR3 loop: CASSPDGYEQYV. CDR3 bases: TGTGCCAGCAGTCCGGACGGATACGAGCAGTACGTC.